This TCR beta chain comes out of a study of control samples from healthy donors and cancer patients. V gave up 3 bases and J gave up 4 bases, with 4 bases separating them. Looked up from germline, CDR1 is SEHNR and CDR2 is FQNEAQ (reference sequence). This CDR3 has 13 amino acids. Sequenced by immunoSEQ multiplex PCR; TCRdb stores in-frame clones only, minus some. The sample carries about 92,000 clones, roughly 82% recorded once. The clonotype was recovered from a woman in her fifties or sixties in good health. Sequencing was done on a sample of blood. The rearrangement joins TRBV7-9 to TRBJ2-6; no clear D gene. The CDR3, as DNA: TGTGCCAGCAGCTTGGGAGGGGCCAACGTCCTGACTTTC. It encodes CASSLGGANVLTF.